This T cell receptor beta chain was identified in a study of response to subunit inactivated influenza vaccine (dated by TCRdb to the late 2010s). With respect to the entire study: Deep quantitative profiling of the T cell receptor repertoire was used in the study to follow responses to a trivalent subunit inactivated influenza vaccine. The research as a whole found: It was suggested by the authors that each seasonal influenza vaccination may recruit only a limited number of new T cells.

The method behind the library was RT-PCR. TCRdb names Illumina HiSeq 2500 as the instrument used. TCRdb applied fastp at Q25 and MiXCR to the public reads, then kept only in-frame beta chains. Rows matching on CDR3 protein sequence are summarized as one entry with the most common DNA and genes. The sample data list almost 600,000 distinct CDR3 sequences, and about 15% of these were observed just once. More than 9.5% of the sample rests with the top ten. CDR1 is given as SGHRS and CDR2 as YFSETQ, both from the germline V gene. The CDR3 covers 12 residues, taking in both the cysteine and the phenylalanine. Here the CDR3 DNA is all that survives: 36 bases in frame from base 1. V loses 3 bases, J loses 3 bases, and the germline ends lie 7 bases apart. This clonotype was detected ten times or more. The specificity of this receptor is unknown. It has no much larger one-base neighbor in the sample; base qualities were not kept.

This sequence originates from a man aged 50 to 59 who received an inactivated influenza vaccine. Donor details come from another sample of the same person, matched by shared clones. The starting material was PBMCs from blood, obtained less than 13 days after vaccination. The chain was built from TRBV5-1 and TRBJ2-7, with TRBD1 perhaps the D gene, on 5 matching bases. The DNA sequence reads TGCGCCAGCAGCTCGACAGTCTACGAGCAGTACTTC. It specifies CASSSTVYEQYF. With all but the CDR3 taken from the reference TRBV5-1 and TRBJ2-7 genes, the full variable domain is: KAGVTQTPRYLIKTRGQQVTLSCSPISGHRSVSWYQQTPGQGLQFLFEYFSETQRNKGNFPGRFSGRQFSNSRSEMNVSTLELGDSALYLCASSSTVYEQYFGPGTRLTVT.